Presented here are 6 T cell receptor beta chains from one specimen sequenced in a study of CD8 T cells in Susac syndrome. Reverse transcription used roughly 0.45 to 1 ug RNA and random hexamers. One entry per CDR3 protein, called by TCRdb with MiXCR from the immunoSEQ multiplex PCR reads. The repertoire includes some 94,000 distinct CDR3 sequences, roughly 94% of them detected once, and more than 0.3% sits in the top ten. The sequencing input was CD4+ T cells from PBMCs. Every receptor here comes from a human donor with Susac syndrome.

The J gene is TRBJ1-1, the V gene TRBV20-1, with a tentative D call TRBD1 (5 bases). From germline, CDR1 is DFQATT and CDR2 SNEGSKA (reference sequence). The CDR3 spans 11 residues. The ends were cut back, 6 bases at V and 13 bases at J, with 18 bases in the middle. CDR3 region: CSARAVVEDFF. CDR3 nucleotide sequence: TGCAGTGCCAGGGCAGTCGTGGAGGATTTCTTT.

The chain uses TRBV12-3 or TRBV12-4 and TRBJ2-1; D unclear. The CDR3 sequence is 11 residues long. The V end lost 2 bases, the J end lost 9 bases, and 5 bases lay between the germline ends. The CDR3, as DNA: TGTGCCAGCAGTTTAATGCGTGAGCAGTTCTTC. Its translation is CASSLMREQFF.

The V and J genes are TRBV30 and TRBJ1-5, with D hard to call. CDR1 and CDR2 from the germline V gene are GTSNPN and SVGIG (reference sequence). Trimming removed 3 bases from V and 0 bases from J, with 9 bases in between. CDR3 length: 14 residues. CDR3 nucleotide sequence: TGTGCCTGGAGGGGAATAAATAGCAATCAGCCCCAGCATTTT. Its protein is CAWRGINSNQPQHF.

The V gene is TRBV25-1, the J gene TRBJ1-4; the D is unclear. V lost 3 bases and J 9 bases, leaving 17 bases between the germline ends. The germline CDR1 and CDR2 sequences are MGHDK and SYGVNS. This CDR3 has 15 amino acids. This CDR3 is CASSDPGLGKKKLFF. CDR3 in DNA: TGTGCCAGCAGTGACCCCGGACTGGGGAAGAAAAAACTGTTTTTT.

This chain uses TRBV5-1 with TRBJ2-3; D uncertain. The germline V gene has CDR1 SGHRS and CDR2 YFSETQ. V lost 2 bases, J lost 0 bases, and 10 bases lay in between. This CDR3 region has 15 residues. The CDR3 loop is CASSFEEPSTDTQYF. CDR3 sequence (DNA): TGCGCCAGCAGCTTTGAGGAACCCAGCACAGATACGCAGTATTTT.

This clonotype was detected once. The chain uses TRBV12-3 or TRBV12-4 and TRBJ1-2, with 11 nucleotides matching TRBD1. Germline trimming cut 7 bases from V and 6 bases from J; bases unmatched to any gene: 16. This CDR3 is built from 17 residues. The CDR3 sequence: CASTFTGTGGSKDGYTF. CDR3 DNA: TGTGCCAGCACTTTTACCGGGACAGGGGGAAGCAAGGATGGCTACACCTTC.